This entry lists 22 T cell receptor beta chains sequenced from one sample in a study of vaccination and CD4 T cells after COVID-19. Their antigens are not known. Treatment denoted: approximately nine-day PBMC culture with coronavirus spike peptide pools or control peptides (ViraFEST assay). The unexposed donor gave CD4+ T cells before the COVID-19 pandemic (2011-2018). Oncomine TCR Beta short-read sequencing was applied to DNA from cultured CD4+ T cells. In this case, cultured CD4+ T cells provided the extracted genomic DNA. TCRdb reprocessed the PCR reads via MiXCR and lists one record per CDR3 protein. The sample has roughly 10,000 distinct CDR3 sequences, under 40% seen once. Sample: CD4+ T cells from blood, cultured in vitro. The receptor set was obtained from a human donor in good health.

The genes are TRBV5-1 and TRBJ1-6, with TRBD1 matching over 7 bases. CDR1 SGHRS and CDR2 YFSETQ come from the germline V gene. J was trimmed by 7 bases and V by 4 bases; bases with no gene match: 5. There are 14 residues in the CDR3. The CDR3 nucleotides read TGCGCCAGCAGCCGAACAGGGGACAATTCACCCCTCCACTTT. Translating it yields CASSRTGDNSPLHF. The full variable domain, in which reference TRBV5-1 and TRBJ1-6 provide the parts outside the CDR3, is KAGVTQTPRYLIKTRGQQVTLSCSPISGHRSVSWYQQTPGQGLQFLFEYFSETQRNKGNFPGRFSGRQFSNSRSEMNVSTLELGDSALYLCASSRTGDNSPLHFGNGTRLTVT.

This sequence joins TRBV28 and TRBJ2-3; TRBD2 matches at 10 bases. Germline V gene sequence: CDR1 MDHEN, CDR2 SYDVKM. CDR3 length equals 16 residues. Germline trimming cut 2 bases from V and 1 base from J; bases unmatched to any gene: 3. The CDR3 protein is CASSLDLAGGTDTQYF. The CDR3 coding sequence is TGTGCCAGCAGTTTAGACCTAGCGGGAGGCACAGATACGCAGTATTTT.

This chain links TRBV2 with TRBJ2-3; 7 nucleotides agree with TRBD2. Germline V gives CDR1 SNHLY, CDR2 FYNNEI. The CDR3 length is 20 residues. The V and J ends lost 3 bases and 4 bases, in that order; junction bases with no gene match: 22. In DNA form, the CDR3 reads TGTGCCAGCAGTGAGCGAAAGACGGGGAGGGTACCCACGTTTGCAGATACGCAGTATTTT. This encodes CASSERKTGRVPTFADTQYF. The whole variable domain, remainder taken from reference TRBV2 and TRBJ2-3, is EPEVTQTPSHQVTQMGQEVILRCVPISNHLYFYWYRQILGQKVEFLVSFYNNEISEKSEIFDDQFSVERPDGSNFTLKIRSTKLEDSAMYFCASSERKTGRVPTFADTQYFGPGTRLTVL.

This chain links TRBV7-3 with TRBJ2-3, with TRBD2 matching 7 bases. The germline gives CDR1 SGHTA, CDR2 FQGTGA. With V trimmed by 4 bases and J by 2 bases, 6 bases remained unmatched. The CDR3 has 15 amino acids. The CDR3 coding sequence is TGTGCCAGCAGCTATGACCGGGGGGACACAGATACGCAGTATTTT. It codes for CASSYDRGDTDTQYF.

A note on this clonotype: At one end the junction does not follow the germline gene, possibly because of a read error. The chain combines TRBV4-1 with TRBJ1-5, with 7 positions matching TRBD1. Per the germline V gene, CDR1 is MGHRA and CDR2 is YSYEKL. The CDR3 is 16 amino acids. The CDR3 DNA follows: TGCGCTAGCAGCCAAGAACCGGGACAGATCAATCAGCCCCAGCATTTT. Amino acids: CASSQEPGQINQPQHF.

This chain connects TRBV5-1 to TRBJ2-5, with unresolved D. The V end lost 0 bases, the J end lost 1 base, and 13 bases lay between the germline ends. This CDR3 contains 16 residues. Germline V lookup: CDR1 SGHRS, CDR2 YFSETQ. CDR3 DNA: TGCGCCAGCAGCTTGGGAGGCTTTCCCACCCAAGAGACCCAGTACTTC. Translating it yields CASSLGGFPTQETQYF.

V usage is TRBV7-2 and J usage is TRBJ2-7; possible D gene TRBD1, 6 bases. Trimming removed 5 bases from V and 1 base from J, with 15 bases in between. The germline CDR1 and CDR2 sequences are SGHTA and FQGNSA. The CDR3 runs 15 residues. In DNA form, the CDR3 reads TGTGCCAGCAGCCGCACCTGGGACACGTCCTACGAGCAGTACTTC. It is translated as CASSRTWDTSYEQYF. Together with reference TRBV7-2 and TRBJ2-7, the CDR3 gives the full variable domain: GAGVSQSPSNKVTEKGKDVELRCDPISGHTALYWYRQSLGQGLEFLIYFQGNSAPDKSGLPSDRFSAERTGGSVSTLTIQRTQQEDSAVYLCASSRTWDTSYEQYFGPGTRLTVT.

This clonotype has only a few counts. V usage is TRBV28 and J usage is TRBJ2-7, with TRBD2 matching over 14 bases. This CDR3 comprises 18 residues. Germline CDR1 MDHEN, CDR2 SYDVKM. V gave up 7 bases and J gave up 4 bases; unmatched junction bases: 15. Here the CDR3 DNA reads TGTGCCAGCAAATCTATGTTTGGTCGACTAGCGGGAGGGTACGAGCAGTACTTC. Amino acids: CASKSMFGRLAGGYEQYF.

In its sample, this clonotype was seen a few times. V gene TRBV28 combines with J gene TRBJ1-6, with D perhaps TRBD1 (5 bases). Trimming took 2 bases from V and 4 from J, leaving 18 bases between them. Germline CDR1 and CDR2: MDHEN and SYDVKM. This CDR3 has 18 amino acids. This CDR3 reads CASSLATVAAIYNSPLHF. The DNA for the CDR3 is TGTGCCAGCAGTTTAGCGACAGTCGCCGCGATATATAATTCACCCCTCCACTTT. Complete variable domain (other parts from reference TRBV28 and TRBJ1-6): DVKVTQSSRYLVKRTGEKVFLECVQDMDHENMFWYRQDPGLGLRLIYFSYDVKMKEKGDIPEGYSVSREKKERFSLILESASTNQTSMYLCASSLATVAAIYNSPLHFGNGTRLTVT.

The rearrangement links TRBV5-6 to TRBJ2-1; a possible D gene is TRBD2 (5 bases). The germline V and J ends were trimmed by 0 bases and 5 bases, with 18 bases remaining between them. CDR3 length: 17 amino acids. Germline V CDR1 and CDR2: SGHDT, YYEEEE. CDR3 residues: CASSLAADFYRNNEQFF. The CDR3 nucleotides read TGTGCCAGCAGCTTGGCGGCGGACTTTTACCGCAACAATGAGCAGTTCTTC.

The chain couples TRBV28 to TRBJ1-5; 7 bases align to TRBD1. Germline values: CDR1 MDHEN, CDR2 SYDVKM. CDR3 length: 15 amino acids. The V and J ends lost 6 bases and 2 bases, in that order; junction bases with no gene match: 7. The CDR3 coding sequence is TGTGCCAGCAGGAAACAGGGGCAAGGCAATCAGCCCCAGCATTTT. Its translation: CASRKQGQGNQPQHF.

V usage is TRBV4-3 and J usage is TRBJ2-5, with D perhaps TRBD2 (6 bases). V lost 0 bases, J lost 1 base, and 12 bases lay in between. The CDR3 consists of 16 residues. Germline loops: CDR1 LGHNA, CDR2 YSLEER. The CDR3 loop reads CASSQDVPGVQETQYF. CDR3 bases: TGCGCCAGCAGCCAAGATGTACCGGGGGTCCAAGAGACCCAGTACTTC.

This rearrangement joins TRBV6-1 to TRBJ2-3; D gene unclear. The CDR3 is 14 amino acids. Trimming left V 4 bases short and J 2 bases short, with 10 bases between. CDR1 and CDR2 (germline): MNHNS, SASEGT. CDR3 nucleotide sequence: TGTGCCAGCAGTGGCCTGGACCCCACAGATACGCAGTATTTT. Amino acid sequence: CASSGLDPTDTQYF.

In this sample, this clonotype turned up a few times. The J gene is TRBJ2-5, the V gene TRBV5-1; D is possibly TRBD2 (5 bases). Trimming left V 0 bases short and J 0 bases short, with 9 bases between. The length of the CDR3 is 15 residues. Looked up from germline, CDR1 is SGHRS and CDR2 is YFSETQ. CDR3 nucleotides: TGCGCCAGCAGCTTGGCGGGATCACACCAAGAGACCCAGTACTTC. Protein product: CASSLAGSHQETQYF. Full variable domain (rest looked up from reference TRBV5-1 and TRBJ2-5): KAGVTQTPRYLIKTRGQQVTLSCSPISGHRSVSWYQQTPGQGLQFLFEYFSETQRNKGNFPGRFSGRQFSNSRSEMNVSTLELGDSALYLCASSLAGSHQETQYFGPGTRLLVL.

This clonotype was observed a few times. Written as DNA, the CDR3 is TGCAGTGCCGATGACGGGACTAGCGGGACTGAGACCCAGTACTTC. Translating it yields CSADDGTSGTETQYF. The rearrangement joins TRBV20-1 to TRBJ2-5, with 13 bases matching TRBD2. Germline CDR1 DFQATT, CDR2 SNEGSKA (reference sequence). This CDR3 comprises 15 residues. With 6 bases clipped from V and 5 bases from J, the junction kept 9 bases outside the gene matches.

This clonotype showed up just a few times. CDR3 in amino acids: CASSLEVGAHGGYTF. CDR3 DNA sequence: TGTGCCAGCAGCTTAGAGGTTGGTGCCCATGGTGGCTACACCTTC. The chain links TRBV7-8 to TRBJ1-2; D is unresolved. V shed 1 base and J shed 7 bases, with 16 bases lying between them. Germline CDR1 SGHVS, CDR2 FQNEAQ. The CDR3 spans 15 residues.

Here the CDR3 reads CATGTVANTGELFF. CDR3 sequence (DNA): TGTGCCACCGGGACTGTCGCGAACACCGGGGAGCTGTTTTTT. The J gene is TRBJ2-2, the V gene TRBV24-1; D is perhaps TRBD2 (6 bases). This CDR3 spans 14 amino acids. With 9 bases removed from V and 0 bases from J, the gap between germline ends came to 10 bases. Per the germline V gene, CDR1 is KGHDR and CDR2 is SFDVKD.

This clonotype was seen a handful of times. The chain joins TRBV7-2 to TRBJ1-2; D is undetermined. This CDR3 has 15 residues. Germline V lookup: CDR1 SGHTA, CDR2 FQGNSA. The V and J ends lost 0 bases and 2 bases respectively, with 10 bases between them. CDR3 nucleotide sequence: TGTGCCAGCAGCTTAGCAGGAAAGGTGAACTATGGCTACACCTTC. Its translation: CASSLAGKVNYGYTF.

V and J are TRBV24-1 and TRBJ2-5, with D possibly TRBD2 on 6 matching bases. The CDR3 loop spans 14 amino acids. CDR1 and CDR2 from the germline V gene are KGHDR and SFDVKD. Trimming left V 5 bases short and J 3 bases short, with 12 bases between. CDR3 amino acids: CATSAPGAEETQYF. For the CDR3, the DNA is TGTGCCACCAGTGCGCCGGGAGCTGAAGAGACCCAGTACTTC.

The chain employs TRBV7-9 and TRBJ2-7; D ambiguous. The germline V gene has CDR1 SEHNR and CDR2 FQNEAQ (reference sequence). Trimming took off 2 bases at V and 9 bases at J, with 14 bases between the two ends. This CDR3 has 13 residues. The CDR3 DNA reads as TGTGCCAGCAGCTTACCTGGGATCCCTCGGCAGTACTTC. Translated: CASSLPGIPRQYF.

By sample fraction, this clonotype is medium-sized. This sequence joins TRBV7-9 and TRBJ1-5; D not resolved. V shed 5 bases and J shed 4 bases, with 9 bases lying between them. This CDR3 is built from 13 residues. Germline V gene lookup returns CDR1 SEHNR and CDR2 FQNEAQ (reference sequence). CDR3 residues: CASSDIPNQPQHF. CDR3 nucleotide sequence: TGTGCCAGCAGCGACATACCAAATCAGCCCCAGCATTTT.

This clonotype was picked up a small number of times. The chain has TRBV7-9 and TRBJ1-5; D unresolved. This CDR3 is built from 13 residues. Per germline, CDR1 SEHNR and CDR2 FQNEAQ (reference sequence). V was pared by 3 bases and J by 4 bases, with 7 bases between. The CDR3 protein is CASSFRSNQPQHF. CDR3 in DNA: TGTGCCAGCAGCTTCAGGAGTAATCAGCCCCAGCATTTT.